The 12 T cell receptor beta chains in this list originate from one sample, sequenced in a study of blood T cell repertoires in COVID-19 (dated by TCRdb to 2019 to 2021). To prepare the library, the immunoSEQ multiplex PCR assay was applied. As stored in TCRdb, this immuneACCESS dataset retains in-frame rearrangements with V and J assigned. A fraction of the clones does not appear; measured against another copy, unresolved V genes explain less than half of the discrepancy, and the remainder lacks a known reason. The sample table contains some 150,000 clones; only one count was recorded for approximately 87% of them. The ten largest clones add up to 2% to 3% of the sample. Material for sequencing was peripheral blood. The receptors here all came from a man aged 45 to 65 with active COVID-19.

The chain links TRBV29-1 to TRBJ2-1, with D tentatively TRBD2 (6 bases). Trimming took off 5 bases at V and 2 bases at J, with 25 bases between the two ends. Germline V lookup: CDR1 SQVTM, CDR2 ANQGSEA. This CDR3 is 18 amino acids long. As DNA, the CDR3 is TGCAGCGTTTCTGGAGGGCGTTCGACCATTAGCACCTACAATGAGCAGTTCTTC. This codes for CSVSGGRSTISTYNEQFF.

This rearrangement joins TRBV11-2 to TRBJ2-1; 8 positions agree with TRBD1. With 5 bases clipped from V and 7 bases from J, the junction kept 13 bases outside the gene matches. Looked up from germline, CDR1 is SGHAT and CDR2 is FQNNGV. CDR3 length: 16 amino acids. CDR3: CASSPVTQGAGNEQFF. The CDR3 DNA follows: TGTGCCAGCAGCCCCGTGACGCAGGGGGCAGGGAATGAGCAGTTCTTC. Variable domain in full (rest from reference TRBV11-2 and TRBJ2-1): EAGVAQSPRYKIIEKRQSVAFWCNPISGHATLYWYQQILGQGPKLLIQFQNNGVVDDSQLPKDRFSAERLKGVDSTLKIQPAKLEDSAVYLCASSPVTQGAGNEQFFGPGTRLTVL.

The chain is built from TRBV3-1 (or the pseudogene TRBV3-2) and TRBJ2-7, with 7 bases lining up with TRBD1. The V and J ends lost 4 bases and 3 bases, in that order; junction bases with no gene match: 9. Germline CDR1 is LGHDT and CDR2 is YNNKEL (reference sequence). CDR3 length: 15 amino acids. CDR3 in amino acids: CASSPRRQGSYEQYF. The CDR3 nucleotides read TGTGCCAGCAGCCCGAGGAGACAGGGTAGCTACGAGCAGTACTTC.

The CDR3 sequence: CASSGQQETQYF. CDR3 nucleotide sequence: TGTGCCAGCAGTGGACAACAAGAGACCCAGTACTTC. V gene TRBV2 combines with J gene TRBJ2-5; D remains unclear. The V end was cut by 4 bases, the J end by 2 bases, with 5 bases between. This CDR3 comprises 12 residues. Germline V gene data show CDR1 as SNHLY and CDR2 as FYNNEI.

The chain is built from TRBV19 and TRBJ1-5; D call uncertain. CDR1 and CDR2 (germline): LNHDA, SQIVND (reference sequence). V was clipped by 5 bases and J by 6 bases, with 11 bases between them. CDR3 size: 13 residues. The CDR3 DNA follows: TGTGCCAGTAGTCCACCGGGTACTCAGCCCCAGCATTTT. Translating gives CASSPPGTQPQHF.

This chain connects TRBV18 to TRBJ1-1, with D unresolved. The CDR3 loop spans 15 amino acids. V lost 2 bases and J 0 bases, leaving 10 bases between the germline ends. Germline values: CDR1 KGHSH, CDR2 LQKENI. CDR3: CASSPSFTVNTEAFF. The CDR3, as DNA: TGTGCCAGCTCACCAAGTTTTACGGTGAACACTGAAGCTTTCTTT.

V gene TRBV19 combines with J gene TRBJ1-5; perhaps TRBD1 as D (6 bases). This CDR3 has 14 residues. The germline CDR1 and CDR2 sequences are LNHDA and SQIVND (reference sequence). Trimming took off 4 bases at V and 4 bases at J, with 11 bases between the two ends. CDR3 nucleotides: TGTGCCAGTAGTACTACAACAGGGAATCAGCCCCAGCATTTT. This encodes CASSTTTGNQPQHF. Variable domain in full (rest from reference TRBV19 and TRBJ1-5): DGGITQSPKYLFRKEGQNVTLSCEQNLNHDAMYWYRQDPGQGLRLIYYSQIVNDFQKGDIAEGYSVSREKKESFPLTVTSAQKNPTAFYLCASSTTTGNQPQHFGDGTRLSIL.

The chain employs TRBV6-5 and TRBJ2-1; no definite D call. This CDR3 has 15 amino acids. Germline loops: CDR1 MNHEY, CDR2 SVGAGI. Trimming left V 0 bases short and J 5 bases short, with 11 bases between. The CDR3 protein is CASSYSVLIHNEQFF. The CDR3 region has the DNA TGTGCCAGCAGTTACTCGGTCCTAATCCACAATGAGCAGTTCTTC.

V gene TRBV4-1 combines with J gene TRBJ2-7; 7 bases line up with TRBD1. The CDR3 length is 11 residues. V dropped 5 bases and J dropped 9; count of bases not matched to a gene: 4. Per germline, CDR1 MGHRA and CDR2 YSYEKL. CDR3 sequence: CASSGQGVQYF. Here the CDR3 DNA reads TGCGCCAGCAGCGGCCAGGGGGTGCAGTACTTC.

The V and J genes are TRBV2 and TRBJ1-1; TRBD1 is a possible D gene (5 bases). Trimming took 4 bases from V and 9 from J, leaving 18 bases between them. CDR1 is SNHLY, CDR2 FYNNEI, per germline. The CDR3 runs 14 residues. The DNA for the CDR3 is TGTGCCAGCAGTGGGACGGGGGTGACCCTAAAAGCTTTCTTT. Encoded protein: CASSGTGVTLKAFF.

The chain has TRBV12-3 or TRBV12-4 and TRBJ1-2; D not certain. V lost 6 bases and J 7 bases, leaving 9 bases between the germline ends. The CDR3 is made up of 11 amino acids. CDR3 sequence: CASSRQGGYTF. In DNA form, the CDR3 reads TGTGCCAGCAGCCGACAAGGTGGCTACACCTTC.

The chain carries TRBV12-3 or TRBV12-4 and TRBJ2-3; 7 nucleotides match TRBD2. J was trimmed by 9 bases and V by 7 bases; bases with no gene match: 7. This CDR3 has 12 amino acids. Here the CDR3 DNA reads TGTGCCAGCAAGGGCCGGGGAGGGACGCAGTATTTT. This translates into CASKGRGGTQYF.